The 25 T cell receptor beta chains presented below share a single source sample, sequenced in a study of OX40 agonist ivuxolimab in advanced cancers. The table came from immunoSEQ multiplex PCR; TCRdb's copy has only in-frame clones and leaves some out. The sample records more than 40,000 clones, around 77% being singletons. This material consisted of CD4+ or CD8+ T cells sorted from blood, taken in a trial of the OX40 agonist ivuxolimab. The receptors originated from an adult with an advanced solid tumor such as melanoma, head and neck, liver or kidney cancer.

Here the CDR3 DNA reads TGTGCCAGCTCACGATTCGGGACAGCTCGGCAAGAGACCCAGTACTTC. Translation: CASSRFGTARQETQYF. This sequence joins TRBV18 and TRBJ2-5; 7 bases fit TRBD1. Looked up from germline, CDR1 is KGHSH and CDR2 is LQKENI. The J segment lost 2 bases and the V segment lost 4 bases, leaving 10 bases of the junction unmatched. This CDR3 has 16 residues.

This clone turned up a few times. V usage is TRBV18 and J usage is TRBJ1-4; no clear D gene. The CDR3 contains 12 residues. Germline V gene lookup returns CDR1 KGHSH and CDR2 LQKENI. The V end was cut by 4 bases, the J end by 6 bases, with 6 bases between. Here the CDR3 DNA reads TGTGCCAGCTCACTAGACGATGAAAAACTGTTTTTT. It is translated as CASSLDDEKLFF.

This clone was observed a few times. CDR3 sequence reads: CASSEGQKRGDTQYF. CDR3 bases: TGTGCCAGCAGCGAAGGACAGAAGAGAGGAGATACGCAGTATTTT. The chain employs TRBV7-3 and TRBJ2-3; TRBD1 is a possible D gene (6 bases). Looked up from germline, CDR1 is SGHTA and CDR2 is FQGTGA. The CDR3 has 15 residues. With 5 bases removed from V and 5 bases from J, the gap between germline ends came to 17 bases.

The gene calls are TRBV5-6 and TRBJ1-3; D uncertain. Looked up from germline, CDR1 is SGHDT and CDR2 is YYEEEE. The V gene lost 0 bases and the J gene lost 6 bases, with 13 bases spanning the gap. This CDR3 is built from 15 residues. CDR3 region: CASSLDYGGENTIYF. The CDR3 nucleotides read TGTGCCAGCAGCTTGGACTACGGCGGGGAAAACACCATATATTTT.

The chain recombines TRBV18 with TRBJ1-1, with D unresolved. Germline CDR1 and CDR2: KGHSH and LQKENI. Trimming stripped 6 bases from V and 1 base from J, with 9 bases between. The CDR3 spans 13 residues. The CDR3 region has the DNA TGTGCCAGCTCTCCGGGGTCGAACACTGAAGCTTTCTTT. Protein sequence: CASSPGSNTEAFF.

The chain couples TRBV30 to TRBJ2-5, with 12 bases aligning to TRBD2. This CDR3 has 16 residues. Germline V gene sequence: CDR1 GTSNPN, CDR2 SVGIG (reference sequence). Trimming cost V 1 base and J 7 bases; bases outside gene matches: 10. DNA of the CDR3: TGTGCCTGGAGTGGAGGGACTAGCGGGTCCCTTGGGACCCAGTACTTC. Its protein is CAWSGGTSGSLGTQYF.

The chain recombines TRBV11-2 with TRBJ2-7; 7 nucleotides align to TRBD2. CDR1 and CDR2 from the germline V gene are SGHAT and FQNNGV. Losses at the gene ends were 5 bases for V and 2 bases for J; bases not matched to a gene: 6. This CDR3 is built from 14 residues. The CDR3 nucleotides read TGTGCCAGCAGCCGTAGCGGGCAACCCTACGAGCAGTACTTC. Protein: CASSRSGQPYEQYF.

This clone appeared once. The rearrangement joins TRBV2 to TRBJ1-2, with D maybe TRBD1 (5 bases). Trimming shortened V by 7 bases and J by 3 bases, and 12 bases separated the two germline ends. Germline CDR1 and CDR2: SNHLY and FYNNEI. This CDR3 is 13 amino acids long. The CDR3 is CASTPLRDYGYTF. In DNA, the CDR3 is TGTGCCAGCACCCCCCTCAGGGACTATGGCTACACCTTC.

The chain is built from TRBV28 and TRBJ1-1; possibly TRBD1 for D (6 bases). Trimming took off 5 bases at V and 0 bases at J, with 13 bases between the two ends. The CDR3 has 15 residues. The germline gives CDR1 MDHEN, CDR2 SYDVKM. CDR3 protein: CASSRTGTLNTEAFF. In nucleotides, the CDR3 is TGTGCCAGCAGTCGAACCGGGACATTGAACACTGAAGCTTTCTTT.

V is TRBV5-1 and J is TRBJ2-7; D possibly matches TRBD1 or TRBD2 (5 bases each). The germline V gene encodes CDR1 SGHRS and CDR2 YFSETQ. This CDR3 spans 16 amino acids. Trimming left V 4 bases short and J 0 bases short, with 17 bases between. The CDR3 nucleotides are TGCGCCAGCAGCGGAGCCCCCCGTGGGGGCTCCTACGAGCAGTACTTC. Residues: CASSGAPRGGSYEQYF.

V and J are TRBV27 and TRBJ2-3; TRBD2 matches 7 bases. The CDR3 extends over 15 amino acids. Unmatched junction bases numbered 10, after V lost 5 bases and J lost 5 bases. From germline, CDR1 is MNHEY and CDR2 SMNVEV (reference sequence). CDR3 nucleotides: TGTGCCAGCAGTCCGCCGAGAGCGGGGCTAGATACGCAGTATTTT. Translation gives CASSPPRAGLDTQYF.

Here the CDR3 reads CASSASGRQSTQYF. CDR3 DNA: TGCGCCAGCAGTGCTAGCGGGAGACAGAGTACGCAGTATTTT. J is TRBJ2-3 and V is TRBV10-1; 10 nucleotides agree with TRBD2. The J segment lost 8 bases and the V segment lost 4 bases, leaving 6 bases of the junction unmatched. In germline, CDR1 is WNHNN, CDR2 SYGVQD (reference sequence). The CDR3 spans 14 residues.

The chain uses TRBV29-1 and TRBJ1-2; D is undetermined. The CDR3 sequence is 12 residues long. Trimming took off 0 bases at V and 4 bases at J, with 6 bases between the two ends. The germline V gene encodes CDR1 SQVTM and CDR2 ANQGSEA. CDR3 in amino acids: CSVEEWVYGYTF. The CDR3 DNA sequence: TGCAGCGTTGAAGAATGGGTCTATGGCTACACCTTC.

V is TRBV4-1 and J is TRBJ2-5; D possibly corresponds to TRBD2 (6 bases). This CDR3 comprises 14 residues. Per germline, CDR1 MGHRA and CDR2 YSYEKL. V lost 4 bases and J lost 2, with 11 bases in between. The CDR3 reads CASSPTSVQETQYF. CDR3 nucleotides: TGCGCCAGCAGCCCGACTAGTGTACAAGAGACCCAGTACTTC.

The CDR3 protein is CASSWTGGINQPQHF. For the CDR3, the DNA is TGTGCCAGCAGCTGGACAGGGGGTATCAATCAGCCCCAGCATTTT. The chain links TRBV10-3 to TRBJ1-5, with 10 positions matching TRBD1. Germline lookup yields CDR1 ENHRY and CDR2 SYGVKD. After removal of 10 bases from V and 3 bases from J, the junction contained 9 bases not matched to a gene. CDR3 length equals 15 residues.

The genes are TRBV4-1 and TRBJ2-3, with 13 nucleotides matching TRBD2. The V and J ends lost 4 bases and 2 bases, in that order; junction bases with no gene match: 9. Germline values: CDR1 MGHRA, CDR2 YSYEKL. This CDR3 has 18 amino acids. In DNA, the CDR3 is TGCGCCAGCAGCCTATTAGGACTAGCGGGAGTTGTCACAGATACGCAGTATTTT. Translation gives CASSLLGLAGVVTDTQYF.

The chain recombines TRBV2 with TRBJ2-3, with 9 bases identical to TRBD2. Per germline, CDR1 SNHLY and CDR2 FYNNEI. After removal of 6 bases from V and 4 bases from J, the junction contained 14 bases not matched to a gene. The CDR3 covers 17 residues. The CDR3 DNA reads TGTGCCAGCAGCCCACTGTCTGGCGGGAGGGCCGCAGATACGCAGTATTTT. It specifies CASSPLSGGRAADTQYF.

This clone was seen a few times. The V gene is TRBV28, the J gene TRBJ1-2; 12 nucleotides agree with TRBD1. CDR1 and CDR2 (germline): MDHEN, SYDVKM. V gave up 8 bases and J gave up 7 bases; unmatched junction bases: 11. The CDR3 length is 15 residues. CDR3 bases: TGTGCCAGCGCAAAACCGGGACAGGGGGCGCGTGGCTACACCTTC. This gives the protein CASAKPGQGARGYTF.

In regard to this clone: An end of the junction differs from the germline gene, which may be a read error. The rearrangement joins TRBV27 to TRBJ1-2; D gene ambiguous. Germline lookup yields CDR1 MNHEY and CDR2 SMNVEV (reference sequence). The length of the CDR3 is 14 residues. The CDR3 DNA sequence: TGTACCAGCAGTTTCCTTCGTAGTAACGATGGCTACACCTTC. This encodes CTSSFLRSNDGYTF.

This sequence joins TRBV28 and TRBJ1-1; D is unclear. Germline CDR1 and CDR2: MDHEN and SYDVKM. This CDR3 has 14 amino acids. V was clipped by 7 bases and J by 7 bases, with 19 bases between them. This chain's CDR3 is CASTPDGRRGEAFF. The CDR3 DNA is TGTGCCAGCACTCCGGACGGAAGGCGCGGTGAAGCTTTCTTT.

This clone showed up just a few times. The chain couples TRBV7-9 to TRBJ2-1, with D perhaps matching TRBD2 (5 bases). Deletions cut 1 base from V and 10 bases from J, with 8 bases between. Per the germline V gene, CDR1 is SEHNR and CDR2 is FQNEAQ (reference sequence). This CDR3 spans 12 amino acids. The CDR3 DNA sequence: TGTGCCAGCAGCTTAGAAGGGAGAGAGCAGTTCTTC. This sequence encodes CASSLEGREQFF.

This clone was picked up a small number of times. The CDR3 here is CASSPPPALNTEAFF. CDR3 sequence (DNA): TGTGCCAGCTCACCACCGCCTGCTCTGAACACTGAAGCTTTCTTT. This chain links TRBV18 with TRBJ1-1; D remains unclear. Germline assignment: CDR1 KGHSH and CDR2 LQKENI. CDR3 length equals 15 residues. Trimming left V 0 bases short and J 0 bases short, with 8 bases between.

The V call is TRBV14, the J call TRBJ1-6, with a tentative D call TRBD1 (5 bases). CDR3 length: 15 amino acids. Germline V CDR1 and CDR2: SGHDN, FVKESK. Trimming took off 1 base at V and 15 bases at J, with 19 bases between the two ends. CDR3 sequence reads: CASSQVSGLSAILHF. CDR3 sequence (DNA): TGTGCCAGCAGCCAAGTATCAGGGTTGAGTGCGATCCTCCACTTT.

V gene TRBV19 combines with J gene TRBJ1-5; no clear D gene. V lost 3 bases and J 2 bases, leaving 5 bases between the germline ends. This CDR3 region has 13 residues. Looked up from germline, CDR1 is LNHDA and CDR2 is SQIVND (reference sequence). As DNA, the CDR3 is TGTGCCAGTAGTATGAAACGCAATCAGCCCCAGCATTTT. Protein product: CASSMKRNQPQHF.

The chain links TRBV4-2 to TRBJ1-3; tentative D call: TRBD1 (6 bases). The V gene lost 0 bases and the J gene lost 0 bases, with 9 bases spanning the gap. Germline V gene data show CDR1 as LGHNA and CDR2 as YNFKEQ. The CDR3 is 16 amino acids. CDR3 amino acids: CASSQDRDNSGNTIYF. For the CDR3, the DNA is TGTGCCAGCAGCCAAGACCGGGACAACTCTGGAAACACCATATATTTT.